This T cell receptor (beta chain) was recovered during a study of blood T cell repertoires in COVID-19. Clones were read by immunoSEQ multiplex PCR, and TCRdb kept only the in-frame ones, dropping some. The sample has 190,000 or so clones, approximately 94% seen once; the top ten hold 0.76%. CDR1 is LGHDT, CDR2 YNNKEL, per germline (reference sequence). The CDR3 spans 15 residues. V dropped 4 bases and J dropped 5; count of bases not matched to a gene: 8. The Seattle patients joined while their infection was active and were tracked longitudinally afterward. This receptor was obtained from a man aged 30-40 years with COVID-19, enrolled during active disease. The sequenced material came from peripheral blood. This chain uses TRBV3-1 (or the pseudogene TRBV3-2) with TRBJ2-7; 10 bases are a match to TRBD2. The CDR3 region is CASSLTLAGSHEQYF. The CDR3 DNA sequence: TGTGCCAGCAGCCTAACACTAGCGGGGAGCCACGAGCAGTACTTC.